One and the same sample provided the 3 T cell receptor beta chains below, sequenced in a study of shared clonotypes between healthy human individuals. Naive CD8 cells lacked CD45RO, underwent positive selection for CCR7 and left out terminally differentiated effector memory CD45RA+ cells. Only in-frame clones appear in the TCRdb table, and some are missing; sequencing was by immunoSEQ multiplex PCR. The sample consists of some 2.1 million clones, roughly 95% of them appearing once. Sequences were obtained from naive CD8+ T cells sorted from blood. The source is a man aged 18 to 29 in good health.

The rearrangement uses TRBV4-1 and TRBJ2-7; the D gene is possibly TRBD1 (5 bases). Germline V lookup: CDR1 MGHRA, CDR2 YSYEKL. Trimming cost V 0 bases and J 3 bases, with 15 bases left between them. There are 16 residues in the CDR3. The CDR3 region has the DNA TGCGCCAGCAGCCAAGAGAGAAAGGGGTCATTCTACGAGCAGTACTTC. This sequence encodes CASSQERKGSFYEQYF.

The chain has TRBV6-5 and TRBJ1-1; D is uncertain. Germline CDR1 and CDR2: MNHEY and SVGAGI. The CDR3 has 14 amino acids. Trimming removed 7 bases at V and 0 bases at J, with 12 bases between. CDR3 region: CASNPTNMNTEAFF. Written as DNA, the CDR3 is TGTGCCAGCAACCCCACAAACATGAACACTGAAGCTTTCTTT.

V usage is TRBV29-1 and J usage is TRBJ2-7, with 7 bases lining up with TRBD1. The CDR3 extends over 12 amino acids. Germline-derived CDR1 and CDR2 are SQVTM and ANQGSEA. The junction had 7 bases not matched to a gene; V was cut back by 7 bases and J by 4 bases. The CDR3 sequence: CSAWTGEYEQYF. DNA of the CDR3: TGCAGCGCCTGGACAGGAGAGTACGAGCAGTACTTC.